The 18 T cell receptor beta chains reported below all come from one sample, sequenced in a study of shared clonotypes between healthy human individuals. Clones were read by immunoSEQ multiplex PCR, and TCRdb kept only the in-frame ones, dropping some. The repertoire holds about 2,200,000 clones, with more than 85% as singletons. The naive CD8 population came from CD45RO-negative cells selected for CCR7, without terminally differentiated effector memory CD45RA+ cells. Sequenced input: naive CD8+ T cells from PBMCs. All receptors come from a man younger than 30 in good health. Some clones in this sample may be carry-over from other donors' samples.

This clone occurred once. As DNA, the CDR3 is TGTGCCAGTAGTTTCAGCATGAACACTGAAGCTTTCTTT. Amino acids: CASSFSMNTEAFF. V and J are TRBV19 and TRBJ1-1; no firm D call. Germline V gene lookup returns CDR1 LNHDA and CDR2 SQIVND (reference sequence). V was shortened by 5 bases and J by 0 bases, with 7 bases between the two germline ends. The CDR3 has 13 residues.

The chain combines TRBV5-1 with TRBJ2-5; 13 bases match TRBD2. This CDR3 is 17 amino acids long. Germline CDR1 SGHRS, CDR2 YFSETQ. With 6 bases clipped from V and 0 bases from J, the junction kept 8 bases outside the gene matches. CDR3 in amino acids: CASTKGLAGLHQETQYF. The DNA for the CDR3 is TGCGCCAGCACAAAGGGACTAGCGGGATTGCACCAAGAGACCCAGTACTTC.

The chain recombines TRBV4-1 with TRBJ1-1, with no clear D. From germline, CDR1 is MGHRA and CDR2 YSYEKL. Deletions cut 3 bases from V and 0 bases from J, with 11 bases between. The CDR3 loop spans 15 amino acids. The CDR3 bases are TGCGCCAGCAGCCACCCCGGCGGTATGAACACTGAAGCTTTCTTT. This translates into CASSHPGGMNTEAFF.

The V call is TRBV5-1, the J call TRBJ2-7; 8 bases fit TRBD1. Germline V lookup: CDR1 SGHRS, CDR2 YFSETQ. Trimming cost V 1 base and J 2 bases; bases outside gene matches: 5. The CDR3 extends over 15 amino acids. The CDR3 DNA sequence: TGCGCCAGCAGCTTGACCACAGGGGGACCCTACGAGCAGTACTTC. Amino acids: CASSLTTGGPYEQYF. Based on the CDR3 plus reference TRBV5-1 and TRBJ2-7, the full variable domain is KAGVTQTPRYLIKTRGQQVTLSCSPISGHRSVSWYQQTPGQGLQFLFEYFSETQRNKGNFPGRFSGRQFSNSRSEMNVSTLELGDSALYLCASSLTTGGPYEQYFGPGTRLTVT.

The CDR3 sequence: CASSTKAATRDNEQFF. The CDR3 nucleotides read TGTGCCAGCAGCACCAAGGCAGCAACTAGGGACAATGAGCAGTTCTTC. The chain employs TRBV5-4 and TRBJ2-1, with D tentatively TRBD2 (5 bases). V was cut by 4 bases and J by 5 bases, with 19 bases left in between. Germline loops: CDR1 SGHNT, CDR2 YYREEE (reference sequence). This CDR3 is built from 16 residues.

V and J are TRBV9 and TRBJ1-5; no firm D call. Germline V gene sequence: CDR1 SGDLS, CDR2 YYNGEE. The CDR3 has 9 amino acids. Trimming cost V 0 bases and J 16 bases, with 5 bases left between them. The CDR3 loop is CASSVESHF. The CDR3 DNA follows: TGTGCCAGCAGCGTAGAAAGCCATTTT.

This sequence joins TRBV27 and TRBJ2-7; 7 bases map to TRBD2. Germline lookup yields CDR1 MNHEY and CDR2 SMNVEV (reference sequence). This CDR3 contains 14 residues. Unmatched junction bases numbered 6, after V lost 5 bases and J lost 2 bases. The CDR3 DNA reads as TGTGCCAGCAGTCCCCTAGCGGATACCTACGAGCAGTACTTC. As protein: CASSPLADTYEQYF.

V and J are TRBV5-4 and TRBJ2-1; D gene ambiguous. From germline, CDR1 is SGHNT and CDR2 YYREEE (reference sequence). Trimming pared 1 base from V and 7 bases from J, leaving 9 bases between. This CDR3 comprises 13 residues. CDR3 region: CASSLWPTNEQFF. CDR3 nucleotides: TGTGCCAGCAGCTTGTGGCCCACTAATGAGCAGTTCTTC.

For the CDR3, the DNA is TGTGCCAGCAGCGTACGAACCGTAGCAAGCTCCTACAATGAGCAGTTCTTC. Translating it yields CASSVRTVASSYNEQFF. V is TRBV9 and J is TRBJ2-1; no reliable D call. The CDR3 sequence is 17 residues long. From germline, CDR1 is SGDLS and CDR2 YYNGEE. The V end lost 1 base, the J end lost 0 bases, and 14 bases lay between the germline ends.

J is TRBJ2-1 and V is TRBV28; 7 nucleotides match TRBD2. The CDR3 runs to 14 residues. CDR1 and CDR2 from the germline V gene are MDHEN and SYDVKM. J was trimmed by 6 bases and V by 3 bases; bases with no gene match: 5. The CDR3 reads CASSFLGLSNEQFF. CDR3 DNA: TGTGCCAGCAGTTTTTTGGGACTATCCAATGAGCAGTTCTTC.

CDR3 DNA: TGCAGCGTTCCAGGGGCCCACAATGAGCAGTTCTTC. Its protein is CSVPGAHNEQFF. The chain recombines TRBV29-1 with TRBJ2-1; D is perhaps TRBD1 (6 bases). V was pared by 5 bases and J by 5 bases, with 10 bases between. Germline V gene lookup returns CDR1 SQVTM and CDR2 ANQGSEA. The CDR3 runs 12 residues.

V is TRBV2 and J is TRBJ1-2; no definite D call. V gave up 4 bases and J gave up 7 bases, with 19 bases separating them. This CDR3 is built from 15 residues. CDR1 and CDR2 (germline): SNHLY, FYNNEI. CDR3: CASSVNEFTEGGYTF. The DNA of the CDR3 is TGTGCCAGCAGTGTTAACGAATTTACCGAGGGTGGCTACACCTTC.

The rearrangement uses TRBV6-1 and TRBJ2-3, with D tentatively TRBD2 (5 bases). Germline loops: CDR1 MNHNS, CDR2 SASEGT. With 3 bases removed from V and 6 bases from J, the gap between germline ends came to 16 bases. This CDR3 region has 15 residues. CDR3 sequence (DNA): TGTGCCAGCAGTGATGGGTGGACTCGCTCCGATACGCAGTATTTT. Protein product: CASSDGWTRSDTQYF.

The rearrangement uses TRBV7-2 and TRBJ1-1; no firm D call. V was shortened by 7 bases and J by 3 bases, with 15 bases between the two germline ends. The CDR3 spans 14 residues. Looked up from germline, CDR1 is SGHTA and CDR2 is FQGNSA. The CDR3 DNA reads TGTGCCAGCATGTCCCTCTTGGTGTACACTGAAGCTTTCTTT. Amino acids: CASMSLLVYTEAFF.

This rearrangement joins TRBV5-1 to TRBJ1-1, with D perhaps matching TRBD1 (5 bases). The CDR3 is 14 amino acids. Germline CDR1 SGHRS, CDR2 YFSETQ. V lost 4 bases and J 10 bases, leaving 20 bases between the germline ends. CDR3 loop: CASSLRDFRGGAFF. CDR3 DNA: TGCGCCAGCAGCCTCCGGGACTTCCGAGGAGGAGCTTTCTTT.

The count of this clone is one. The V and J genes are TRBV28 and TRBJ2-1; TRBD1 aligns across 7 bases. The CDR3 is made up of 13 amino acids. V was pared by 6 bases and J by 5 bases, with 4 bases of the junction left unmatched. CDR1 and CDR2 (germline): MDHEN, SYDVKM. CDR3 amino acids: CASSPDRDNEQFF. The CDR3 DNA reads TGTGCCAGCAGCCCCGACAGGGACAATGAGCAGTTCTTC. Full variable domain (remainder filled in from reference TRBV28 and TRBJ2-1): DVKVTQSSRYLVKRTGEKVFLECVQDMDHENMFWYRQDPGLGLRLIYFSYDVKMKEKGDIPEGYSVSREKKERFSLILESASTNQTSMYLCASSPDRDNEQFFGPGTRLTVL.

This chain connects TRBV11-2 to TRBJ2-5, with 8 bases matching TRBD2. The J call may be in error: the DNA end matches TRBJ2-7 better. The CDR3 covers 16 residues. Germline-derived CDR1 and CDR2 are SGHAT and FQNNGV. Written as DNA, the CDR3 is TGTGCCAGCAGCCCTGAGACCGGAGCGGGGGCCTACGAGCAGTACTTC. It encodes CASSPETGAGAYEQYF.

The chain recombines TRBV9 with TRBJ2-2; D is perhaps TRBD2 (6 bases). CDR1 is SGDLS, CDR2 YYNGEE, per germline. V lost 5 bases to trimming and J lost 6 bases, with 14 bases between them. CDR3 length equals 14 residues. DNA for the CDR3: TGTGCCAGCAGGTCGACTAGTCCCCCCGGGGAGCTGTTTTTT. It encodes CASRSTSPPGELFF.